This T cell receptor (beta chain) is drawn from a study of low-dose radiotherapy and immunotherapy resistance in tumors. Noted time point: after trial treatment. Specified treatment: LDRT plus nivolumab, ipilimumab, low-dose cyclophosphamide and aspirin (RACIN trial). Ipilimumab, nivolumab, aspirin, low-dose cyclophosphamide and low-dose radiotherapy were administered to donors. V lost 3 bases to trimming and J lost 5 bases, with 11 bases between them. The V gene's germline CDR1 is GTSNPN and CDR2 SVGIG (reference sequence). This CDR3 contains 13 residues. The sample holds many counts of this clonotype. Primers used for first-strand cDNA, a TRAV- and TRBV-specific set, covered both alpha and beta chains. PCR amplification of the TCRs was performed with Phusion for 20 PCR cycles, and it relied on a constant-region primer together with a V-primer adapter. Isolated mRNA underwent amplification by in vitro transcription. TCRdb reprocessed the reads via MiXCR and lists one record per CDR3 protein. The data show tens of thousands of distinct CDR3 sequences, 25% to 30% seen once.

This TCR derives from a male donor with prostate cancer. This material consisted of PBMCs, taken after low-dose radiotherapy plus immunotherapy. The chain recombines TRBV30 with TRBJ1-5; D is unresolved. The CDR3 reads CAWRSGSHQPQHF. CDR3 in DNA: TGTGCCTGGAGGTCCGGCTCCCATCAGCCCCAGCATTTT.